Sequencing of this T cell receptor beta chain was carried out in a study of identifying expanded T cells in peripheral blood. Profiled with immunoSEQ multiplex PCR; TCRdb holds only in-frame clones, not every one. The sample comprises about 78,000 clones, approximately 85% of which are singletons, and about 20% rests with the top ten. Germline values: CDR1 GTSNPN, CDR2 SVGIG (reference sequence). V lost 4 bases and J 7 bases, leaving 16 bases between the germline ends. CDR3 length: 13 amino acids. This clone was found once. This rearrangement joins TRBV30 to TRBJ2-5, with D perhaps TRBD1 (6 bases). Sequencing was carried out using blood. The TCR comes from a person aged 18-70 years in good health. The CDR3: CAWTTTGPGTQYF. The CDR3 DNA reads TGTGCCTGGACGACGACAGGACCAGGGACCCAGTACTTC.